This is a list of T cell receptor beta chains from one sample in a study of blood T cell repertoires in COVID-19. Only in-frame clones appear in the TCRdb table, and some are missing; sequencing was by immunoSEQ multiplex PCR. The table shows 200,000 to 250,000 clones, with approximately 87% occurring only once. The specimen sequenced was PBMCs or T cells enriched from blood (not recorded which). The receptors derive from a woman aged 45-65 years in a cohort exposed to, infected with or recovered from COVID-19 (not recorded which). Each CDR3 is given with its conserved first and last residue. Each record gives: D gene, J gene, clone size, V gene, CDR3 protein, CDR3 DNA. A D gene is named only where the DNA matches it firmly. Clone size is stated in some rows and not others, as once, few, many or a class when expanded.

>TRBD2|TRBJ2-3|.|TRBV5-4
CASSLASGGANTQYF
TGTGCCAGCAGTCTCGCTAGCGGGGGGGCAAATACGCAGTATTTT
>TRBD2|TRBJ2-7|once|TRBV3-1/TRBV3-2
CASSHGRGYEQYF
TGTGCCAGCAGCCATGGGAGGGGTTACGAGCAGTACTTC
>TRBD1|TRBJ2-7|few|TRBV19
CASSIDRGRGYEQYF
TGTGCCAGTAGTATAGATCGCGGCAGGGGGTACGAGCAGTACTTC
>.|TRBJ2-2|.|TRBV30
CAWSRTETGELFF
TGTGCCTGGAGCCGGACTGAGACCGGGGAGCTGTTTTTT
>.|TRBJ2-4|once|TRBV5-4
CASSLGGSLRPNIQYF
TGTGCCAGCAGCTTGGGTGGTAGCTTAAGACCAAACATTCAGTACTTC
>.|TRBJ1-6|.|TRBV28
CASSRTVQALHF
TGTGCCAGCAGTCGGACGGTACAGGCCCTCCACTTT
>TRBD1|TRBJ1-4|.|TRBV10-3
CAISKSTGNNEKLFF
TGTGCCATCAGCAAGTCGACAGGGAATAATGAAAAACTGTTTTTT
>.|TRBJ1-4|.|TRBV6-5
CASSSPGNEKLFF
TGTGCCAGCAGTTCCCCCGGGAATGAAAAACTGTTTTTT
>.|TRBJ1-1|.|TRBV30
CAWSPSIHTEAFF
TGTGCCTGGAGTCCTTCTATCCACACTGAAGCTTTCTTT
>TRBD1|TRBJ1-1|.|TRBV4-1
CASSQYSRDRGRRGTEAFF
TGCGCCAGCAGCCAGTATTCCCGGGACAGGGGGCGCCGGGGCACTGAAGCTTTCTTT
>TRBD1|TRBJ1-5|few|TRBV7-3
CASSRDRGQPQHF
TGTGCCAGCAGCCGGGACAGGGGGCAGCCCCAGCATTTT
>.|TRBJ1-6|.|TRBV7-2
CASSRLGASNNSPLHF
TGTGCCAGCAGCCGTTTGGGGGCGAGTAACAATTCACCCCTCCACTTT
>TRBD1|TRBJ2-7|.|TRBV5-6
CASSSQGESYEQYF
TGTGCCAGCAGCTCTCAGGGGGAGTCCTACGAGCAGTACTTC